The TCR beta chain described here comes from a study of cytomegalovirus exposure and HLA in healthy donors. Profiled with immunoSEQ multiplex PCR; TCRdb holds only in-frame clones, not every one. The sample holds 150,000 to 200,000 clones, 86% seen once. Points on this clone: The antigen is unknown.

General observations from the study: Subsequent analysis revealed that first-cohort TCR clusters tended to co-occur in the 130 or so validation repertoires. Rarity characterized most TCR sequences, yet some public TCRs appeared in many donors. Confirmation was obtained in vitro that a few CMV-associated chains are specific for CMV antigens.

The donors belonged to the roughly 110-subject validation cohort, separate from the roughly 700-subject first cohort. Sequencing used PBMCs. The sequence was collected from a young woman in good health and CMV-seronegative.

The CDR3 bases are TGTGCCAGCAGCCCCCTACAGGGATCCTACGAGCAGTACTTC. Its protein is CASSPLQGSYEQYF. The chain links TRBV5-4 to TRBJ2-7; possibly TRBD1 for D (6 bases). CDR3 length: 14 amino acids. CDR1 is SGHNT, CDR2 YYREEE, per germline (reference sequence). The V end lost 4 bases, the J end lost 1 base, and 12 bases lay between the germline ends.